This TCR beta chain was sequenced in a study of shared clonotypes between healthy human individuals. Study-wide results and caveats: Unshared clonotypes carried lower generation probabilities than those common to all four donors.

The naive CD8 fraction comprised CD45RO-negative cells positively selected for CCR7 and excluded terminally differentiated effector memory CD45RA+ cells. With respect to this clone: The target antigen is unknown.

The data were produced by immunoSEQ multiplex PCR, yet TCRdb's version contains in-frame clones alone and is incomplete. The sample holds some 2.1 million clones, 93% seen once. Sequenced: naive CD8+ T cells from PBMCs. This TCR derives from a man younger than 35 in good health. Some clones in this sample may be carry-over from other donors' samples.

Here the CDR3 DNA reads TGTGCCAGCAGCCAAGATCTAGTGTATGGGACAGGGTCCAACGAGCAGTACTTC. It yields the protein CASSQDLVYGTGSNEQYF. The J gene is TRBJ2-7, the V gene TRBV14; 9 bases line up with TRBD1. Germline V gene lookup returns CDR1 SGHDN and CDR2 FVKESK. J was trimmed by 5 bases and V by 0 bases; bases with no gene match: 14. The CDR3 runs to 18 residues.